Below, 22 T cell receptor beta chains from the same sample are listed, as sequenced in a study of blood T cell repertoires in COVID-19. The method was immunoSEQ multiplex PCR; TCRdb's version includes in-frame clones alone and lacks a portion of them. The data show fewer than 150,000 clones, around 80% seen once. Sequenced input: peripheral blood. Every receptor here comes from a woman aged 80 or over in a cohort sampled during active or convalescent COVID-19.

V usage is TRBV5-1 and J usage is TRBJ1-1; a possible D gene is TRBD1 (5 bases). The CDR3 spans 13 residues. V dropped 1 base and J dropped 4 bases, with 8 bases sitting between them. Per germline, CDR1 SGHRS and CDR2 YFSETQ. CDR3 DNA sequence: TGCGCCAGCAGCTTGTCGGGGGTCACTGAAGCTTTCTTT. It specifies CASSLSGVTEAFF.

This CDR3 reads CASSYSRGNNQPQHF. CDR3 DNA: TGTGCCAGCAGTTACTCGAGAGGGAACAATCAGCCCCAGCATTTT. This sequence joins TRBV6-5 and TRBJ1-5; D gene ambiguous. The ends were cut back, 0 bases at V and 3 bases at J, with 9 bases in the middle. Germline V gene sequence: CDR1 MNHEY, CDR2 SVGAGI. The CDR3 loop spans 15 amino acids.

The chain has TRBV11-2 and TRBJ2-5, with D possibly being TRBD2 (5 bases). CDR1 and CDR2 from the germline V gene are SGHAT and FQNNGV. The CDR3 sequence is 14 residues long. Trimming pared 1 base from V and 7 bases from J, leaving 13 bases between. CDR3 DNA: TGTGCCAGCAGCTTAGTTAGCCTAGCAGGGACCCAGTACTTC. Translation: CASSLVSLAGTQYF.

The gene calls are TRBV5-1 and TRBJ2-1, with 8 bases that match TRBD1. The CDR3 sequence is 15 residues long. V was pared by 4 bases and J by 1 base, with 4 bases of the junction left unmatched. Germline V gene lookup returns CDR1 SGHRS and CDR2 YFSETQ. The CDR3 region is CASSRGQASYNEQFF. The CDR3 region has the DNA TGCGCCAGCAGCAGGGGACAGGCTTCCTACAATGAGCAGTTCTTC.

The chain has TRBV6-1 and TRBJ2-2; TRBD2 matches 7 bases. Germline lookup yields CDR1 MNHNS and CDR2 SASEGT. The V segment lost 1 base and the J segment 3 bases; nucleotides outside the gene matches: 5. The length of the CDR3 is 16 residues. This chain's CDR3 is CASSEGSGRHTGELFF. The CDR3 DNA follows: TGTGCCAGCAGTGAAGGTAGCGGGCGTCACACCGGGGAGCTGTTTTTT.

The chain has TRBV2 and TRBJ1-1; a possible D gene is TRBD1 (6 bases). V gave up 3 bases and J gave up 1 base, with 9 bases separating them. The CDR3 contains 14 residues. Germline V gene data show CDR1 as SNHLY and CDR2 as FYNNEI. The CDR3 region is CASSDVTGNTEAFF. For the CDR3, the DNA is TGTGCCAGCAGTGATGTGACAGGGAACACTGAAGCTTTCTTT.

V gene TRBV6-5 combines with J gene TRBJ1-4; D is perhaps TRBD1 (5 bases). V shed 6 bases and J shed 5 bases, with 13 bases lying between them. This CDR3 has 14 amino acids. Per germline, CDR1 MNHEY and CDR2 SVGAGI. The CDR3 spells CASSRTRTNEKLFF. CDR3 nucleotides: TGTGCCAGCAGCCGAACACGGACAAATGAAAAACTGTTTTTT.

The chain recombines TRBV5-1 with TRBJ2-2; D unresolved. Germline CDR1 SGHRS, CDR2 YFSETQ. V lost 0 bases and J lost 6, with 3 bases in between. CDR3 length: 12 residues. DNA for the CDR3: TGCGCCAGCAGCTTGGCGGCCGGGGAGCTGTTTTTT. This encodes CASSLAAGELFF.

The V and J genes are TRBV7-2 and TRBJ2-3; 10 bases match TRBD2. V shed 5 bases and J 3 bases; nucleotides not matched to a gene: 11. The CDR3 contains 17 residues. Per the germline V gene, CDR1 is SGHTA and CDR2 is FQGNSA. CDR3 sequence: CASSPQGVAGGTDTQYF. DNA for the CDR3: TGTGCCAGCAGCCCCCAGGGGGTAGCGGGGGGAACAGATACGCAGTATTTT.

With regard to this clone: At the DNA level, this CDR3 is encoded by other sequences in the same sample as well. The genes are TRBV19 and TRBJ1-2; perhaps TRBD1 as D (5 bases). CDR1 is LNHDA, CDR2 SQIVND, per germline (reference sequence). Trimming pared 1 base from V and 2 bases from J, leaving 8 bases between. This CDR3 has 14 residues. The CDR3, as DNA: TGTGCCAGTAGTATAGGGTCAGGGAACTATGGCTACACCTTC. This sequence encodes CASSIGSGNYGYTF.

V gene TRBV7-8 combines with J gene TRBJ1-4; the D is unclear. This CDR3 comprises 14 residues. Germline V gives CDR1 SGHVS, CDR2 FQNEAQ. Between the trimmed V and J ends, which lost 1 base and 7 bases, there was a span of 10 bases. CDR3 residues: CASSLERVVEKLFF. CDR3 sequence (DNA): TGTGCCAGCAGCTTAGAGAGGGTCGTTGAAAAACTGTTTTTT.

This clone was picked up one time. The J gene is TRBJ2-1, the V gene TRBV6-5, with TRBD1 as a possible D gene (6 bases). Germline V CDR1 and CDR2: MNHEY, SVGAGI. CDR3 size: 14 residues. Trimming removed 6 bases from V and 9 bases from J, with 18 bases in between. The CDR3: CASRETTGSGEQFF. The CDR3 bases are TGTGCCAGCAGGGAGACAACAGGGTCGGGTGAGCAGTTCTTC.

This chain joins TRBV18 and TRBJ2-2; D remains ambiguous. The CDR3 has 13 residues. The germline V gene has CDR1 KGHSH and CDR2 LQKENI. Trimming cost V 4 bases and J 5 bases, with 8 bases left between them. CDR3 protein: CASSLRGTGELFF. The CDR3 nucleotides are TGTGCCAGCTCACTGAGAGGTACCGGGGAGCTGTTTTTT. The full variable domain, with the rest looked up from reference TRBV18 and TRBJ2-2, is NAGVMQNPRHLVRRRGQEARLRCSPMKGHSHVYWYRQLPEEGLKFMVYLQKENIIDESGMPKERFSAEFPKEGPSILRIQQVVRGDSAAYFCASSLRGTGELFFGEGSRLTVL.

The table lists this clone with a count of one. The V call is TRBV4-1, the J call TRBJ2-5, with 9 bases fitting TRBD2. V lost 2 bases and J lost 3; bases outside the gene matches: 7. The CDR3 runs 16 residues. The germline CDR1 and CDR2 sequences are MGHRA and YSYEKL. The CDR3 is CASSQPSAGGKETQYF. DNA of the CDR3: TGCGCCAGCAGCCAACCGTCGGCGGGGGGGAAAGAGACCCAGTACTTC.

The chain links TRBV28 to TRBJ1-2; no clear D. CDR1 and CDR2 from the germline V gene are MDHEN and SYDVKM. Trimming removed 3 bases at V and 5 bases at J, with 7 bases between. The CDR3 has 12 amino acids. CDR3 DNA sequence: TGTGCCAGCAGTTTGCGGCTATATGGCTACACCTTC. Translated, it gives CASSLRLYGYTF.

The chain is built from TRBV4-3 and TRBJ1-3; no clear D. This CDR3 has 15 residues. Trimming removed 1 base at V and 4 bases at J, with 11 bases between. In germline, CDR1 is LGHNA, CDR2 YSLEER. The CDR3 sequence is CASSQGMASGNTIYF. The CDR3 DNA sequence: TGCGCCAGCAGCCAAGGTATGGCATCCGGAAACACCATATATTTT.

This chain uses TRBV4-1 with TRBJ2-1; the D gene is possibly TRBD1 (6 bases). Germline CDR1 MGHRA, CDR2 YSYEKL. The V end lost 5 bases, the J end lost 6 bases, and 20 bases lay between the germline ends. This CDR3 is built from 16 residues. The CDR3 DNA is TGCGCCAGCAGCAAAACAGGGACCAGGGTCGGCAATGAGCAGTTCTTC. As protein: CASSKTGTRVGNEQFF.

The rearrangement links TRBV29-1 to TRBJ1-3, with D hard to call. CDR1 and CDR2 from the germline V gene are SQVTM and ANQGSEA. The CDR3 runs 16 residues. Trimming shortened V by 2 bases and J by 0 bases, and 14 bases separated the two germline ends. Here the CDR3 DNA reads TGCAGCGTTGAACAGGATAATTCACTCTCTGGAAACACCATATATTTT. It yields the protein CSVEQDNSLSGNTIYF.

The chain carries TRBV30 and TRBJ2-1; TRBD1 matches at 7 bases. The V gene's germline CDR1 is GTSNPN and CDR2 SVGIG (reference sequence). J lost 15 bases, V lost 3 bases, and 11 bases had no gene match. The CDR3 contains 12 residues. CDR3: CAWSISGTVTFF. The CDR3 region has the DNA TGTGCCTGGAGCATCTCGGGGACAGTTACGTTCTTC. Based on the CDR3 plus reference TRBV30 and TRBJ2-1, the full variable domain is SQTIHQWPATLVQPVGSPLSLECTVEGTSNPNLYWYRQAAGRGLQLLFYSVGIGQISSEVPQNLSASRPQDRQFILSSKKLLLSDSGFYLCAWSISGTVTFFGPGTRLTVL.

The V gene is TRBV4-2, the J gene TRBJ2-6; tentatively, D is TRBD1 (5 bases). Germline values: CDR1 LGHNA, CDR2 YNFKEQ. V lost 1 base to trimming and J lost 2 bases, with 18 bases between them. The CDR3 length is 19 residues. The CDR3 sequence: CASSQVAAGRRAGANVLTF. CDR3 bases: TGTGCCAGCAGCCAAGTCGCGGCAGGGCGTAGGGCTGGGGCCAACGTCCTGACTTTC.

The rearrangement links TRBV18 to TRBJ1-3; 10 bases match TRBD1. V shed 5 bases and J 2 bases; nucleotides not matched to a gene: 6. Germline V CDR1 and CDR2: KGHSH, LQKENI. The CDR3 totals 16 residues. The CDR3 DNA reads TGTGCCAGCTCAGACAGGGGGCGCAAGGCTGGAAACACCATATATTTT. Its protein is CASSDRGRKAGNTIYF. The full variable domain, completed using reference TRBV18 and TRBJ1-3, is NAGVMQNPRHLVRRRGQEARLRCSPMKGHSHVYWYRQLPEEGLKFMVYLQKENIIDESGMPKERFSAEFPKEGPSILRIQQVVRGDSAAYFCASSDRGRKAGNTIYFGEGSWLTVV.

The chain employs TRBV2 and TRBJ1-6; D is unclear. The CDR3 consists of 13 residues. Trimming stripped 7 bases from V and 4 bases from J, with 8 bases between. Per germline, CDR1 SNHLY and CDR2 FYNNEI. In DNA, the CDR3 is TGTGCCAGCAATACAGAGTATAATTCACCCCTCCACTTT. This encodes CASNTEYNSPLHF.